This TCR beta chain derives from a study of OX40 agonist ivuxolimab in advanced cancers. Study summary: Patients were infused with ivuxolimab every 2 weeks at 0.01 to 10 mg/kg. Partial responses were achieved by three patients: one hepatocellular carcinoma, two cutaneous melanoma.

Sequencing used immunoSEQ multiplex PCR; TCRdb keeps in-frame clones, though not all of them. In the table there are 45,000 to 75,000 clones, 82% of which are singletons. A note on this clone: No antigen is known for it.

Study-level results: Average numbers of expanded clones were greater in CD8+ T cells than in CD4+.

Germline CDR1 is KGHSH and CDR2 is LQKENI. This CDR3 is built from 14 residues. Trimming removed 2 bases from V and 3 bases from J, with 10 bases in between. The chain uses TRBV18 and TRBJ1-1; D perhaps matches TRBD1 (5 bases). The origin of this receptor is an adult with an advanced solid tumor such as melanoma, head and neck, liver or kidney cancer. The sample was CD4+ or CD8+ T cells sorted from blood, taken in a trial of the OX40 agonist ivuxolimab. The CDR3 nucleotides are TGTGCCAGCTCACCAAGGACATTAGACACTGAAGCTTTCTTT. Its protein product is CASSPRTLDTEAFF.